A single sample gave rise to the 31 T cell receptor beta chains below, sequenced in a study of OX40 agonist ivuxolimab in advanced cancers. The method was immunoSEQ multiplex PCR; TCRdb's version includes in-frame clones alone and lacks a portion of them. The sample has about 69,000 clones, 85% seen once; the top ten hold 6.1%. Here the sequenced sample was CD4+ or CD8+ T cells sorted from blood, taken in a trial of the OX40 agonist ivuxolimab. These receptors were obtained from an adult with an advanced solid tumor such as melanoma, head and neck, liver or kidney cancer.

The gene calls are TRBV18 and TRBJ1-3; D might be TRBD1 (5 bases). Germline CDR1 KGHSH, CDR2 LQKENI. Deletions cut 2 bases from V and 0 bases from J, with 14 bases between. The CDR3 sequence is 17 residues long. The CDR3 loop reads CASSPRDLGASGNTIYF. CDR3 sequence (DNA): TGTGCCAGCTCACCAAGAGATCTTGGGGCCTCTGGAAACACCATATATTTT.

This chain joins TRBV9 and TRBJ2-5; D gene unclear. The CDR3 length is 12 residues. Trimming took 0 bases from V and 6 from J, leaving 6 bases between them. Germline V gives CDR1 SGDLS, CDR2 YYNGEE. The CDR3 sequence is CASSVVGKTQYF. The CDR3 nucleotides are TGTGCCAGCAGCGTAGTGGGCAAGACCCAGTACTTC.

V and J are TRBV11-1 and TRBJ2-3; 8 bases are shared with TRBD1. This CDR3 comprises 18 residues. V was pared by 0 bases and J by 1 base, with 9 bases of the junction left unmatched. Germline CDR1 SGHAT, CDR2 FQDESV (reference sequence). CDR3 nucleotide sequence: TGTGCCAGCAGCTTAGCGGGGGGAGGCAGGGGGCGCACAGATACGCAGTATTTT. Translation: CASSLAGGGRGRTDTQYF.

The chain has TRBV7-9 and TRBJ1-1; D is unresolved. The ends were cut back, 1 base at V and 1 base at J, with 4 bases in the middle. CDR3 size: 13 residues. Germline V gene sequence: CDR1 SEHNR, CDR2 FQNEAQ (reference sequence). This chain's CDR3 is CASSLVGNTEAFF. Here the CDR3 DNA reads TGTGCCAGCAGCTTAGTAGGGAACACTGAAGCTTTCTTT.

The chain employs TRBV30 and TRBJ1-2; D not certain. Per the germline V gene, CDR1 is GTSNPN and CDR2 is SVGIG (reference sequence). Trimming shortened V by 2 bases and J by 3 bases, and 10 bases separated the two germline ends. The CDR3 has 13 amino acids. The CDR3 nucleotides are TGTGCCTGGAGTCAAAGGTTAGACTATGGCTACACCTTC. Its protein is CAWSQRLDYGYTF.

The chain combines TRBV18 with TRBJ2-7, with TRBD1 matching over 7 bases. The CDR3 sequence is 17 residues long. CDR1 and CDR2 (germline): KGHSH, LQKENI. The V and J ends lost 2 bases and 7 bases, in that order; junction bases with no gene match: 17. The chain's CDR3 is CASSPSRDSIDSGEQYF. In nucleotides, the CDR3 is TGTGCCAGCTCACCATCCAGGGACAGCATTGACTCGGGGGAGCAGTACTTC.

This rearrangement joins TRBV10-3 to TRBJ2-7; 10 nucleotides match TRBD1. The V and J ends lost 4 bases and 4 bases, in that order; junction bases with no gene match: 7. Germline assignment: CDR1 ENHRY and CDR2 SYGVKD. CDR3 length: 15 amino acids. CDR3 DNA: TGTGCCATCAGTGGGGGGACAGGGGAAGGATACGAGCAGTACTTC. Translated, it gives CAISGGTGEGYEQYF.

The chain has TRBV7-9 and TRBJ1-1, with TRBD1 identical over 8 bases. Looked up from germline, CDR1 is SEHNR and CDR2 is FQNEAQ (reference sequence). The CDR3 covers 15 residues. V shed 1 base, J shed 5 bases, and the junction held 6 bases outside the gene matches. In nucleotides, the CDR3 is TGTGCCAGCAGCTTAGGCCAGGGGGCTTGGACTGAAGCTTTCTTT. Its protein product is CASSLGQGAWTEAFF.

This clone was found a few times. CDR3 sequence (DNA): TGTGCCAGCAGCGAGCTTTACAATGAGCAGTTCTTC. It encodes CASSELYNEQFF. The chain joins TRBV25-1 to TRBJ2-1; D call uncertain. The CDR3 has 12 residues. V dropped 6 bases and J dropped 4 bases, with 7 bases sitting between them. Germline-derived CDR1 and CDR2 are MGHDK and SYGVNS. The entire variable domain, with the rest obtained from reference TRBV25-1 and TRBJ2-1, is as follows: EADIYQTPRYLVIGTGKKITLECSQTMGHDKMYWYQQDPGMELHLIHYSYGVNSTEKGDLSSESTVSRIRTEHFPLTLESARPSHTSQYLCASSELYNEQFFGPGTRLTVL.

This clone was counted once. CDR3 coding DNA: TGTGCCAGCAGCTTGGGGTGGGGGGACACCTACGAGCAGTACTTC. Its protein product is CASSLGWGDTYEQYF. This chain connects TRBV5-6 to TRBJ2-7, with D tentatively TRBD1 or TRBD2 (6 bases each). CDR3 length: 15 amino acids. Trimming left V 0 bases short and J 2 bases short, with 12 bases between. Germline loops: CDR1 SGHDT, CDR2 YYEEEE.

The rearrangement uses TRBV9 and TRBJ2-7; TRBD1 matches 8 bases. J was trimmed by 1 base and V by 4 bases; bases with no gene match: 7. CDR3 length equals 15 residues. The germline V gene encodes CDR1 SGDLS and CDR2 YYNGEE. The CDR3 sequence is CASSPRRDRSYEQYF. Written as DNA, the CDR3 is TGTGCCAGCAGCCCCCGCCGGGACAGGTCCTACGAGCAGTACTTC.

The V and J genes are TRBV7-2 and TRBJ1-2; D not resolved. The CDR3 extends over 16 amino acids. The V gene lost 0 bases and the J gene lost 8 bases, with 19 bases spanning the gap. The germline CDR1 and CDR2 sequences are SGHTA and FQGNSA. Written as DNA, the CDR3 is TGTGCCAGCAGCTTAGCGGTCGTAGTGGATCCACGGGGCTACACCTTC. Translating gives CASSLAVVVDPRGYTF.

The V call is TRBV7-8, the J call TRBJ2-3; 8 bases agree with TRBD2. The CDR3 is 16 amino acids. The V gene end was trimmed by 0 bases and the J gene end by 5 bases; junction bases not matched to a gene: 7. Per the germline V gene, CDR1 is SGHVS and CDR2 is FQNEAQ. The CDR3 protein is CASSLAYSGVGDTQYF. Here the CDR3 DNA reads TGTGCCAGCAGCTTAGCGTATAGCGGGGTTGGAGATACGCAGTATTTT.

The rearrangement uses TRBV21-1 and TRBJ2-2; the table assigns TRBD1, which was not confirmed against the DNA. TRBV21-1 is termed a pseudogene. The CDR3 totals 14 residues. CDR3: CASSKEGDPGELFF. Here the CDR3 DNA reads TGTGCCAGCAGCAAAGAGGGGGACCCCGGGGAGCTGTTTTTT.

This chain links TRBV6-5 with TRBJ1-4; possibly TRBD1 for D (5 bases). V was trimmed by 7 bases and J by 5 bases, leaving 14 bases between them. This CDR3 contains 14 residues. In germline, CDR1 is MNHEY, CDR2 SVGAGI. The CDR3 DNA reads as TGTGCCAGCACTCCGGGACGGATAAATGAAAAACTGTTTTTT. It is translated as CASTPGRINEKLFF.

V is TRBV6-4 and J is TRBJ2-7, with D unclear. The germline gives CDR1 MRHNA, CDR2 SNTAGT. V dropped 4 bases and J dropped 3 bases, with 13 bases sitting between them. This CDR3 is built from 14 residues. The CDR3 bases are TGTGCCAGCAGTGTCGGGTTCGGAGACTACGAGCAGTACTTC. The encoded protein is CASSVGFGDYEQYF.

The chain couples TRBV10-3 to TRBJ1-3; maybe TRBD1 (5 bases). Germline CDR1 ENHRY, CDR2 SYGVKD. The CDR3 is 14 amino acids. V was pared by 6 bases and J by 0 bases, with 9 bases between. CDR3 sequence (DNA): TGTGCCATCAGGATAGACAGCTCTGGAAACACCATATATTTT. This sequence encodes CAIRIDSSGNTIYF.

In its sample, this clone was seen once. The J gene is TRBJ2-3, the V gene TRBV19; 15 bases map to TRBD2. Germline-derived CDR1 and CDR2 are LNHDA and SQIVND (reference sequence). V was pared by 3 bases and J by 0 bases, with 4 bases of the junction left unmatched. The CDR3 is made up of 18 amino acids. The CDR3 coding sequence is TGTGCCAGTAGTATCGGGACTAGCGGGAGGTACAGCACAGATACGCAGTATTTT. It is translated as CASSIGTSGRYSTDTQYF.

The V and J genes are TRBV11-2 and TRBJ1-2, with D hard to call. The length of the CDR3 is 16 residues. Trimming pared 5 bases from V and 0 bases from J, leaving 16 bases between. Germline CDR1 SGHAT, CDR2 FQNNGV. CDR3 nucleotides: TGTGCCAGCAGCCCCATCGATCCGCCGACTAACTATGGCTACACCTTC. Translation gives CASSPIDPPTNYGYTF.

V usage is TRBV5-4 and J usage is TRBJ2-7; 7 bases map to TRBD1. The V and J ends lost 0 bases and 5 bases, in that order; junction bases with no gene match: 5. Germline values: CDR1 SGHNT, CDR2 YYREEE (reference sequence). This CDR3 spans 14 amino acids. CDR3: CASSLEAGGNEQYF. The CDR3 DNA is TGTGCCAGCAGCTTGGAGGCAGGGGGAAACGAGCAGTACTTC.

The chain is built from TRBV2 and TRBJ2-5; unclear D gene. CDR3 length: 14 amino acids. Germline CDR1 SNHLY, CDR2 FYNNEI. Trimming removed 7 bases at V and 0 bases at J, with 12 bases between. The CDR3 reads CASKADLYQETQYF. DNA for the CDR3: TGTGCCAGCAAGGCAGATCTGTACCAAGAGACCCAGTACTTC.

V and J are TRBV10-3 and TRBJ1-2; TRBD1 might be the D (5 bases). The germline V and J ends were trimmed by 0 bases and 8 bases, with 16 bases remaining between them. Germline assignment: CDR1 ENHRY and CDR2 SYGVKD. The CDR3 is 15 amino acids. The CDR3 loop is CAISESERGGLGYTF. The DNA for the CDR3 is TGTGCCATCAGTGAGTCTGAGCGCGGGGGACTAGGCTACACCTTC.

V and J are TRBV6-6 and TRBJ2-7, with 8 bases fitting TRBD2. Germline-derived CDR1 and CDR2 are MNHNY and SVGAGI (reference sequence). V lost 0 bases to trimming and J lost 0 bases; unmatched junction nucleotides: 4. The CDR3 runs to 16 residues. The CDR3 DNA reads as TGTGCCAGCAGTTACTCCCGGGAGGGGAGCTCCTACGAGCAGTACTTC. Translating it yields CASSYSREGSSYEQYF.

This chain links TRBV18 with TRBJ2-1; 9 bases align to TRBD2. The V and J ends lost 3 bases and 4 bases, in that order; junction bases with no gene match: 4. CDR3 length: 15 amino acids. Per germline, CDR1 KGHSH and CDR2 LQKENI. The CDR3 sequence is CASSPPSGGYNEQFF. In DNA, the CDR3 is TGTGCCAGCTCACCTCCCAGCGGGGGGTACAATGAGCAGTTCTTC.

The chain recombines TRBV19 with TRBJ2-3; D is undetermined. Germline V gene lookup returns CDR1 LNHDA and CDR2 SQIVND (reference sequence). Between the trimmed V and J ends, which lost 10 bases and 4 bases, there was a span of 15 bases. The CDR3 is made up of 13 amino acids. The CDR3 spells CATRTEQADTQYF. CDR3 nucleotides: TGTGCCACCCGGACCGAGCAGGCAGATACGCAGTATTTT.

The J gene is TRBJ2-5, the V gene TRBV28; no definite D call. The DNA matches TRBJ2-7 better at its end, which makes the J call doubtful. Germline lookup yields CDR1 MDHEN and CDR2 SYDVKM. The CDR3 has 13 residues. CDR3 region: CASSPVLAPEQYF. For the CDR3, the DNA is TGTGCCAGCAGCCCAGTCTTAGCCCCCGAGCAGTACTTC.

The V gene is TRBV18, the J gene TRBJ2-5; 8 bases fit TRBD1. The ends lost 2 bases at V and 9 bases at J; junction bases unmatched: 8. The CDR3 covers 14 residues. Per the germline V gene, CDR1 is KGHSH and CDR2 is LQKENI. CDR3 region: CASSPGQGKFAQYF. CDR3 DNA sequence: TGTGCCAGCTCACCAGGACAGGGTAAATTCGCCCAGTACTTC.

In its sample, this clone was seen a few times. The identical CDR3 is also encoded by other nucleotide sequences in the sample. This chain joins TRBV5-1 and TRBJ2-2; D gene ambiguous. V was trimmed by 0 bases and J by 3 bases, leaving 9 bases between them. This CDR3 spans 15 amino acids. From germline, CDR1 is SGHRS and CDR2 YFSETQ. For the CDR3, the DNA is TGCGCCAGCAGCTTGGACGGCGTGGACACCGGGGAGCTGTTTTTT. Its protein is CASSLDGVDTGELFF.

V is TRBV29-1 and J is TRBJ2-3; D gene uncertain. The CDR3 has 13 amino acids. In germline, CDR1 is SQVTM, CDR2 ANQGSEA. V lost 1 base, J lost 7 bases, and 12 bases lay in between. CDR3 amino acids: CSVEALAGNTQYF. The CDR3 DNA reads as TGCAGCGTTGAAGCCCTGGCCGGAAATACGCAGTATTTT.

The rearrangement uses TRBV15 and TRBJ2-1; D call uncertain. Germline V gene sequence: CDR1 LNHNV, CDR2 YYDKDF (reference sequence). Trimming left V 5 bases short and J 7 bases short, with 9 bases between. The CDR3 is 12 amino acids. The CDR3 spells CATSRSRNEQFF. The CDR3 coding sequence is TGTGCCACCAGCCGTTCCAGGAATGAGCAGTTCTTC.

This clone showed up just a few times. The chain's CDR3 is CASSLHPGLPNTEAFF. As DNA, the CDR3 is TGCGCCAGCAGCCTCCACCCGGGACTGCCGAACACTGAAGCTTTCTTT. The chain is built from TRBV4-1 and TRBJ1-1; D perhaps matches TRBD1 (5 bases). The CDR3 has 16 residues. V lost 4 bases to trimming and J lost 1 base, with 16 bases between them. Germline V lookup: CDR1 MGHRA, CDR2 YSYEKL.